The source of this TCR beta chain is a study of blood T cell repertoires in COVID-19. In the study overall: T cells, B-cell-depleted T cells, or PBMCs supplied cDNA or gDNA.

Germline V gives CDR1 SGHTA, CDR2 FQGNSA. V was pared by 0 bases and J by 4 bases, with 8 bases of the junction left unmatched. The CDR3 totals 17 residues. Produced via immunoSEQ multiplex PCR; TCRdb's table is partial and in-frame only. The data contain 50,000 to 75,000 clones, about 91% of them singletons. The source of this sequence is a man aged 45-65 years with active COVID-19. Sequencing input: peripheral blood. V gene TRBV7-2 combines with J gene TRBJ1-5; 8 nucleotides agree with TRBD1. The chain's CDR3 is CASSLARSGQGNQPQHF. The CDR3, as DNA: TGTGCCAGCAGCTTAGCGCGTTCTGGACAGGGAAATCAGCCCCAGCATTTT.